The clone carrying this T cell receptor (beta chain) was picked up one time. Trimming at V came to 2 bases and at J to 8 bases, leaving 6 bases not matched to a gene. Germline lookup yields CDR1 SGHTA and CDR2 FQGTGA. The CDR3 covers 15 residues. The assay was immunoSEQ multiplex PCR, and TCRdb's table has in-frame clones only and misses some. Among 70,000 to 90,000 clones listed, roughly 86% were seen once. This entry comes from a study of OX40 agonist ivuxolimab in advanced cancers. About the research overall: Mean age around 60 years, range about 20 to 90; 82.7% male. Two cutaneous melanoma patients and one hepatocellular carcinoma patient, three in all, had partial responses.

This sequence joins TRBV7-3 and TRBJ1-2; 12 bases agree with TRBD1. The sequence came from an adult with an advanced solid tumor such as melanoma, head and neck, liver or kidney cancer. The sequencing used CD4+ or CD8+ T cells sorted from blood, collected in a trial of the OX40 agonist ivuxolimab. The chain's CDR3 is CASSLERDRGRGYTF. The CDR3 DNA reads TGTGCCAGCAGCTTAGAACGGGACAGGGGGCGAGGCTACACCTTC.